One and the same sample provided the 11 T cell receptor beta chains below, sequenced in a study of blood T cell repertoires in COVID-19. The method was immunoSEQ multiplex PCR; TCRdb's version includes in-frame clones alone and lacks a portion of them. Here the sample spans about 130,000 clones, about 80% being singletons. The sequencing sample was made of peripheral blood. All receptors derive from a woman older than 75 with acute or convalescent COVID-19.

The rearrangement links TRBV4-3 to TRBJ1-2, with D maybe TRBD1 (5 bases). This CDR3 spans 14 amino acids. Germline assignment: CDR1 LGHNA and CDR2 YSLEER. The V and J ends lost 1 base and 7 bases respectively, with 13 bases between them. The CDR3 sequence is CASSQVQGRSGYTF. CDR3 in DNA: TGCGCCAGCAGCCAAGTTCAGGGTCGAAGTGGCTACACCTTC.

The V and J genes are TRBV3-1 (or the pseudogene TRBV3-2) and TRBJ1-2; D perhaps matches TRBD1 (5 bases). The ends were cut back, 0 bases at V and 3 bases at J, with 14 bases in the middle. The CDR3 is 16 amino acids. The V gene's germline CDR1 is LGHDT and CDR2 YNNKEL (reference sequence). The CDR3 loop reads CASSQEGGRDDYGYTF. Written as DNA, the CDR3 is TGTGCCAGCAGCCAAGAGGGCGGCAGGGATGACTATGGCTACACCTTC.

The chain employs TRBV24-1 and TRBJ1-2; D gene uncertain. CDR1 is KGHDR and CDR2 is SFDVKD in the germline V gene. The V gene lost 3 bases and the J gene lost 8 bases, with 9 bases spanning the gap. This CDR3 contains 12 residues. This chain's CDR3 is CATSDESGGYTF. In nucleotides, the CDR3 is TGTGCCACCAGTGATGAGAGCGGCGGCTACACCTTC.

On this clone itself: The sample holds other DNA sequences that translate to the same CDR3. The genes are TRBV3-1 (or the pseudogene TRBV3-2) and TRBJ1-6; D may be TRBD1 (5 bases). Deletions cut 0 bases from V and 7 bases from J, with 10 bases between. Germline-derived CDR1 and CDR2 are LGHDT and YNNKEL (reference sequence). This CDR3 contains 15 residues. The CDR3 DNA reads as TGTGCCAGCAGCCAAGAGACAGTGCACAATTCACCCCTCCACTTT. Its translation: CASSQETVHNSPLHF.

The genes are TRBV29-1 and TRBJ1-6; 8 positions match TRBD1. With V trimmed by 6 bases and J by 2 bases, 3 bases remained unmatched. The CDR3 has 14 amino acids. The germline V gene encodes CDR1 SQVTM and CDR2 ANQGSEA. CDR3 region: CSVRDRPYNSPLHF. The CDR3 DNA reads TGCAGCGTCCGGGACAGGCCCTATAATTCACCCCTCCACTTT.

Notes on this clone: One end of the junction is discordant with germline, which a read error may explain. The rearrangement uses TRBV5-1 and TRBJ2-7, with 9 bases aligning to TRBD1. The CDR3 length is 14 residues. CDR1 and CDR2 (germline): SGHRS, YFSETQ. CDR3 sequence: CASSLGQGNYEQYF. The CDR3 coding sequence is TGCGCCAGCAGTTTGGGACAGGGAAACTACGAGCAGTACTTC.

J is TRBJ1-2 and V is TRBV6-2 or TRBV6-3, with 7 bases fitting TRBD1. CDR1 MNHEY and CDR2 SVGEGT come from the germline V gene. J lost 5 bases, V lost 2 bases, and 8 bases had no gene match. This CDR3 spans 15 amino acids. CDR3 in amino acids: CASSYTRDSGYGYTF. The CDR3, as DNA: TGTGCCAGCAGTTACACCCGGGACAGCGGATATGGCTACACCTTC.

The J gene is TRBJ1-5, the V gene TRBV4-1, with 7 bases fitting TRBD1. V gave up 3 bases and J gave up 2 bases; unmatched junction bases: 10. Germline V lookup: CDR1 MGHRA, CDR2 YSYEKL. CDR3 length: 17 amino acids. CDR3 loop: CASSHPTGDRGNQPQHF. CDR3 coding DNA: TGCGCCAGCAGCCATCCCACCGGGGACAGAGGCAATCAGCCCCAGCATTTT.

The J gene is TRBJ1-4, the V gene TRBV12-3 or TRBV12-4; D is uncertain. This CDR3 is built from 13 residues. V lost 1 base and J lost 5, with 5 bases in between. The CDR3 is CASSLGQNEKLFF. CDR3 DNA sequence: TGTGCCAGCAGTTTAGGACAAAATGAAAAACTGTTTTTT.

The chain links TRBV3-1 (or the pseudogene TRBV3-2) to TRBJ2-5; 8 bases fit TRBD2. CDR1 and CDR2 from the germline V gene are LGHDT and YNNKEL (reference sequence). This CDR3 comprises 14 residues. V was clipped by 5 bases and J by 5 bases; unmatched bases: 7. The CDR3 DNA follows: TGTGCCAGCAGCTCGCGGGGGGCCGGGGAGACCCAGTACTTC. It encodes CASSSRGAGETQYF.

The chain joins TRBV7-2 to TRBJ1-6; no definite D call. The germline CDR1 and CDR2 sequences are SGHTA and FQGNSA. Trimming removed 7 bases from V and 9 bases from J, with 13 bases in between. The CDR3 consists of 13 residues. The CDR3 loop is CASNPGGRSPLHF. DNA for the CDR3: TGTGCCAGCAATCCAGGAGGGCGTTCACCCCTCCACTTT.